This T cell receptor (beta chain) originates from a study of identical twins. Points from the study as a whole: Fewer insertions were carried by abundant cord blood beta clonotypes, but none was seen in memory repertoires. Invariant MAIT and iNKT cells may have partly biased zero-insertion analyses.

Template switching added a universal primer site, and cDNA bore unique molecular identifiers. TCRdb passed the 5' RACE reads through MiXCR, listing each CDR3 protein once. The sample contains 410,000 or so distinct CDR3 sequences, around a sixth of which appear only once. This clonotype was counted between two and nine times. Its antigen is unidentified. The donor group consisted entirely of healthy Caucasians. The clonotype was recovered from a man aged 50-59 years in good health. The sequencing input was naive T cells sorted from blood.

CDR3 in amino acids: CASSLQDTHTEAFF. In DNA, the CDR3 is TGCGCCAGCAGCTTGCAGGACACCCACACTGAAGCTTTCTTT. This rearrangement joins TRBV5-1 to TRBJ1-1, with D possibly being TRBD1 (5 bases). This CDR3 region has 14 residues. Germline CDR1 and CDR2: SGHRS and YFSETQ. V was cut by 1 base and J by 3 bases, with 10 bases left in between.